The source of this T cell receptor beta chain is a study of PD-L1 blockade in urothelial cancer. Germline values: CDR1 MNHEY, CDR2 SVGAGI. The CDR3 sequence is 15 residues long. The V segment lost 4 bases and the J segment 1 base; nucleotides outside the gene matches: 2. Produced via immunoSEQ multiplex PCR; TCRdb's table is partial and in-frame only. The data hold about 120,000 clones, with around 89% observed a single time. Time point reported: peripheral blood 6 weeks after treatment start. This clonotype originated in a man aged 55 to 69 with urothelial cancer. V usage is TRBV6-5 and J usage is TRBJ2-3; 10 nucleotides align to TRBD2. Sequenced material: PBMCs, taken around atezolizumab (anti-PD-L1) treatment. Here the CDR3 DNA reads TGTGCCAGCAGTTCGGGGACTAGCGGCACAGATACGCAGTATTTT. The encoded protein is CASSSGTSGTDTQYF.